What follows are 9 T cell receptor beta chains derived from one specimen sequenced in a study of regulatory dendritic cells for organ transplantation. Using immunoSEQ multiplex PCR, the repertoire was profiled, and TCRdb retains in-frame clones only, with some absent. Of under 40,000 clones listed, about 89% are singletons. The sequenced sample consisted of naive CD8+ T cells from blood. Subset: CD45RA+ naive T cells. Every receptor here comes from a human donor in good health.

The CDR3 protein is CASRRFRDRATEAFF. The CDR3 nucleotides read TGTGCCAGCCGCCGGTTTCGGGACAGGGCAACAGAAGCTTTCTTT. This rearrangement joins TRBV27 to TRBJ1-1; 9 nucleotides agree with TRBD1. Germline loops: CDR1 MNHEY, CDR2 SMNVEV (reference sequence). J was trimmed by 8 bases and V by 8 bases; bases with no gene match: 15. CDR3 length: 15 amino acids.

The V gene is TRBV27, the J gene TRBJ1-1, with 8 bases fitting TRBD1. V gave up 9 bases and J gave up 8 bases; unmatched junction bases: 5. Looked up from germline, CDR1 is MNHEY and CDR2 is SMNVEV (reference sequence). CDR3 size: 11 residues. The CDR3 region has the DNA TGTGCCAGTTACAGGGGGTTGGAAGCTTTCTTT. It translates to CASYRGLEAFF.

The chain employs TRBV9 and TRBJ2-1; D perhaps matches TRBD2 (6 bases). Germline CDR1 SGDLS, CDR2 YYNGEE. V lost 6 bases and J lost 10, with 17 bases in between. This CDR3 spans 13 amino acids. The chain's CDR3 is CASTSVVAGEQFF. CDR3 DNA: TGTGCCAGCACTAGCGTAGTGGCGGGCGAGCAGTTCTTC.

The gene calls are TRBV14 and TRBJ2-1; 7 bases match TRBD2. There are 17 residues in the CDR3. The junction had 5 bases not matched to a gene; V was cut back by 0 bases and J by 0 bases. Germline CDR1 and CDR2: SGHDN and FVKESK. CDR3: CASSQDWGGSSYNEQFF. CDR3 DNA sequence: TGTGCCAGCAGCCAAGATTGGGGGGGTAGCTCCTACAATGAGCAGTTCTTC.

This chain joins TRBV4-1 and TRBJ2-1, with 7 bases matching TRBD1. The CDR3 runs to 15 residues. The germline gives CDR1 MGHRA, CDR2 YSYEKL. J was trimmed by 6 bases and V by 3 bases; bases with no gene match: 8. This CDR3 reads CASSQVRGYSNEQFF. CDR3 in DNA: TGCGCCAGCAGCCAGGTCAGGGGGTATAGCAATGAGCAGTTCTTC.

J is TRBJ2-7 and V is TRBV7-9, with a possible D match to TRBD2 (6 bases). Germline V gene data show CDR1 as SEHNR and CDR2 as FQNEAQ (reference sequence). The CDR3 covers 14 residues. The V gene lost 4 bases and the J gene lost 5 bases, with 15 bases spanning the gap. The CDR3 DNA sequence: TGTGCCAGCAGCTGGCAAGGTCCGGGGGACGAGCAGTACTTC. Protein: CASSWQGPGDEQYF. Supplemented by reference TRBV7-9 and TRBJ2-7, the full variable domain reads DTGVSQNPRHKITKRGQNVTFRCDPISEHNRLYWYRQTLGQGPEFLTYFQNEAQLEKSRLLSDRFSAERPKGSFSTLEIQRTEQGDSAMYLCASSWQGPGDEQYFGPGTRLTVT.

The V call is TRBV15, the J call TRBJ1-1; D unresolved. This CDR3 is built from 13 residues. Deletions cut 6 bases from V and 0 bases from J, with 8 bases between. Germline CDR1 reads LNHNV; CDR2 reads YYDKDF (reference sequence). The CDR3 region has the DNA TGTGCCACCAGGGACTTCATGAACACTGAAGCTTTCTTT. It yields the protein CATRDFMNTEAFF.

This chain connects TRBV27 to TRBJ2-2, with 12 bases aligning to TRBD2. Unmatched junction bases numbered 11, after V lost 4 bases and J lost 5 bases. The germline gives CDR1 MNHEY, CDR2 SMNVEV (reference sequence). The CDR3 runs 18 residues. CDR3 sequence (DNA): TGTGCCAGCAGTTGGATGACTAGCGGGGGTTTTGGGACCGGGGAGCTGTTTTTT. Encoded protein: CASSWMTSGGFGTGELFF.

The chain carries TRBV7-7 and TRBJ2-2; D may be TRBD2 (7 bases). The CDR3 loop spans 14 amino acids. Germline CDR1 reads SSHAT; CDR2 reads FNYEAQ (reference sequence). The CDR3 sequence: CASRAGAFTGELFF. The CDR3 DNA reads as TGTGCTAGCCGGGCGGGGGCCTTCACCGGGGAGCTGTTTTTT.